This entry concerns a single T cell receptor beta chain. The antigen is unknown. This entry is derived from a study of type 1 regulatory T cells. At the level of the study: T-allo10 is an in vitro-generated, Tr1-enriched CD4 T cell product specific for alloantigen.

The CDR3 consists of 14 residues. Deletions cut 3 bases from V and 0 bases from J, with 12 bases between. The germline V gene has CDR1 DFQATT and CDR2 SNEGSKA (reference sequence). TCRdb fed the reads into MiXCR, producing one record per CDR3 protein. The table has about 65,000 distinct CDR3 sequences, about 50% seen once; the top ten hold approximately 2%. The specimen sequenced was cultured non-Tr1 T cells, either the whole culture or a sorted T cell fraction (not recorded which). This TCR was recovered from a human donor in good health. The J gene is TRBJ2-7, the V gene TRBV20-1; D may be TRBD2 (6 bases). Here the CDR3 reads CSARGGGNSYEQYF. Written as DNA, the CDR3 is TGCAGTGCTAGGGGTGGGGGGAACTCCTACGAGCAGTACTTC.